These 20 T cell receptor beta chains were all obtained from the same sample, sequenced in a study of human T cells and chemical hapten exposure. TCRdb ran MiXCR on the RACE reads and lists one entry per CDR3 protein. The sample shows some 330,000 distinct CDR3 sequences, 5.5% of them seen only once. Time point defined: pre-sensitization, week 0. As to treatment: therapeutic diphenylcyclopropenone sensitization with weekly scalp DPC. The sample was whole blood, taken in connection with sensitization to the hapten diphenylcyclopropenone (DPC). The receptors originated from a woman under 30 with alopecia areata. Some clones in this sample may be carry-over from other donors' samples.

This clonotype was detected only a few times. CDR3 nucleotide sequence: TGTGCCACCAGCAGAGATGCAGCCAGGGGCGAGCAGTACTTC. Protein: CATSRDAARGEQYF. The chain links TRBV15 to TRBJ2-7, with D possibly being TRBD1 (6 bases). V lost 0 bases and J lost 6, with 12 bases in between. This CDR3 comprises 14 residues. Per germline, CDR1 LNHNV and CDR2 YYDKDF (reference sequence).

This clonotype was detected a few times. The J gene is TRBJ2-3, the V gene TRBV10-3; 10 bases match TRBD1. The CDR3 is made up of 15 amino acids. V trimming: 1 base; J trimming: 9 bases; junction bases outside the gene matches: 7. The germline gives CDR1 ENHRY, CDR2 SYGVKD. The CDR3 spells CAISEWGGQGRTQYF. CDR3 nucleotide sequence: TGTGCCATCAGTGAGTGGGGGGGACAGGGGCGAACGCAGTATTTT.

This clonotype showed up many times. The rearrangement joins TRBV9 to TRBJ1-1, with unresolved D. Germline loops: CDR1 SGDLS, CDR2 YYNGEE. V lost 0 bases and J lost 1, with 7 bases in between. The CDR3 covers 14 residues. The CDR3 DNA is TGTGCCAGCAGCGTAGGATCAGGGAACACTGAAGCTTTCTTT. It encodes CASSVGSGNTEAFF.

This clonotype showed up many times. V usage is TRBV7-2 and J usage is TRBJ2-3; 10 positions agree with TRBD2. The CDR3 sequence is 15 residues long. The J segment lost 5 bases and the V segment lost 5 bases, leaving 7 bases of the junction unmatched. CDR1 is SGHTA and CDR2 is FQGNSA in the germline V gene. This CDR3 reads CASSLNSGGGDTQYF. DNA of the CDR3: TGTGCCAGCAGCCTCAACAGCGGGGGGGGAGATACGCAGTATTTT.

This clonotype was counted only a few times. The genes are TRBV7-2 and TRBJ2-1, with D perhaps matching TRBD1 or TRBD2 (5 bases each). Germline values: CDR1 SGHTA, CDR2 FQGNSA. This CDR3 region has 12 residues. The V and J ends lost 5 bases and 8 bases respectively, with 10 bases between them. This CDR3 reads CASSRGVDEQFF. Here the CDR3 DNA reads TGTGCCAGCAGCCGAGGGGTCGATGAGCAGTTCTTC.

This clonotype appeared a few times. The CDR3 DNA reads as TGTGCCAGCATATCCAACTTAATCTGGACAGATACGCAGTATTTT. Translating it yields CASISNLIWTDTQYF. This chain links TRBV7-9 with TRBJ2-3; no definite D call. V was shortened by 7 bases and J by 3 bases, with 17 bases between the two germline ends. Germline CDR1 reads SEHNR; CDR2 reads FQNEAQ (reference sequence). The CDR3 runs 15 residues.

This clonotype appeared many times. V gene TRBV6-5 combines with J gene TRBJ2-2, with 11 bases identical to TRBD1. The CDR3 is made up of 15 amino acids. Germline V lookup: CDR1 MNHEY, CDR2 SVGAGI. The J segment lost 3 bases and the V segment lost 5 bases, leaving 2 bases of the junction unmatched. DNA of the CDR3: TGTGCCAGCAGTCTGGGACAGGGGGACACCGGGGAGCTGTTTTTT. Protein: CASSLGQGDTGELFF.

The V call is TRBV20-1, the J call TRBJ1-2; no clear D gene. With 3 bases removed from V and 9 bases from J, the gap between germline ends came to 14 bases. There are 12 residues in the CDR3. CDR1 is DFQATT, CDR2 SNEGSKA, per germline (reference sequence). The CDR3 is CSARDPSGSYTF. The DNA for the CDR3 is TGCAGTGCTAGGGACCCTTCGGGTAGCTACACCTTC.

In its sample, this clonotype was seen a few times. The V gene is TRBV5-1, the J gene TRBJ1-2; tentatively, D is TRBD1 (6 bases). The V and J ends lost 0 bases and 4 bases respectively, with 19 bases between them. CDR3 length: 17 amino acids. CDR1 is SGHRS, CDR2 YFSETQ, per germline. As DNA, the CDR3 is TGCGCCAGCAGCTTGGTCGTCCCGACAGGCTCCTTCTATGGCTACACCTTC. Translating gives CASSLVVPTGSFYGYTF.

This clonotype has at least ten counts. The rearrangement uses TRBV7-2 and TRBJ1-5; TRBD1 aligns across 7 bases. Germline assignment: CDR1 SGHTA and CDR2 FQGNSA. With V trimmed by 5 bases and J by 10 bases, 14 bases remained unmatched. The CDR3 spans 15 residues. The CDR3 is CASSPRQGLAKPQHF. The CDR3 region has the DNA TGTGCCAGCAGCCCCAGACAGGGCCTTGCGAAACCCCAGCATTTT. Based on the CDR3 plus reference TRBV7-2 and TRBJ1-5, the full variable domain is GAGVSQSPSNKVTEKGKDVELRCDPISGHTALYWYRQSLGQGLEFLIYFQGNSAPDKSGLPSDRFSAERTGGSVSTLTIQRTQQEDSAVYLCASSPRQGLAKPQHFGDGTRLSIL.

This clonotype has more than one count but fewer than ten. The rearrangement links TRBV6-2 or TRBV6-3 to TRBJ2-1; D may be TRBD2 (5 bases). The ends were cut back, 0 bases at V and 6 bases at J, with 9 bases in the middle. The CDR3 contains 14 residues. Germline loops: CDR1 MNHEY, CDR2 SVGEGT. As DNA, the CDR3 is TGTGCCAGCAGTTACTCGAATGAGGGCAATGAGCAGTTCTTC. This gives the protein CASSYSNEGNEQFF.

The chain is built from TRBV20-1 and TRBJ1-2; 9 bases align to TRBD1. Trimming cost V 7 bases and J 4 bases; bases outside gene matches: 13. CDR3 length: 15 amino acids. Germline values: CDR1 DFQATT, CDR2 SNEGSKA (reference sequence). The CDR3 region is CSGRIFGTGLYGYTF. For the CDR3, the DNA is TGCAGTGGTAGGATATTTGGGACAGGGCTCTATGGCTACACCTTC.

This clonotype appeared many times. The chain carries TRBV6-5 and TRBJ1-3; unclear D gene. The ends were cut back, 0 bases at V and 3 bases at J, with 15 bases in the middle. Germline V gene lookup returns CDR1 MNHEY and CDR2 SVGAGI. CDR3 length equals 17 residues. The CDR3 region has the DNA TGTGCCAGCAGTTACTCCGCGGGCCCGTTGGGTGGAAACACCATATATTTT. Translation gives CASSYSAGPLGGNTIYF.

At least ten counts were recorded for this clonotype. The chain joins TRBV18 to TRBJ1-1, with 10 bases fitting TRBD1. The CDR3 spans 15 residues. With 6 bases clipped from V and 1 base from J, the junction kept 5 bases outside the gene matches. Germline V gene lookup returns CDR1 KGHSH and CDR2 LQKENI. The CDR3 nucleotides are TGTGCCAGCTCCCTCGGACAGGGGGGGAACACTGAAGCTTTCTTT. Protein: CASSLGQGGNTEAFF.

A few counts support this clonotype. The genes are TRBV7-2 and TRBJ2-7; D is uncertain. Germline CDR1 is SGHTA and CDR2 is FQGNSA. The V and J ends lost 2 bases and 3 bases respectively, with 8 bases between them. This CDR3 is built from 13 residues. CDR3 bases: TGTGCCAGCAGCTTAATCTTGCGCTACGAGCAGTACTTC. The encoded protein is CASSLILRYEQYF.

This clonotype occurred a few times. The CDR3 DNA is TGTGCCAGCGGGGACAGGGAAAGCTCTGGAAACACCATATATTTT. Translation gives CASGDRESSGNTIYF. The chain couples TRBV6-6 to TRBJ1-3; the match to TRBD1 covers 9 bases. Germline CDR1 and CDR2: MNHNY and SVGAGI (reference sequence). This CDR3 contains 15 residues. J was trimmed by 0 bases and V by 8 bases; bases with no gene match: 5.

The chain uses TRBV29-1 and TRBJ2-1; D is perhaps TRBD2 (6 bases). Germline V gene sequence: CDR1 SQVTM, CDR2 ANQGSEA. V lost 6 bases and J 7 bases, leaving 10 bases between the germline ends. CDR3 size: 11 residues. The CDR3 loop reads CSVGGGNEQFF. CDR3 coding DNA: TGCAGCGTCGGTGGGGGGAATGAGCAGTTCTTC.

The sample holds many counts of this clonotype. V and J are TRBV4-2 and TRBJ1-1, with a tentative D call TRBD1 (5 bases). The ends were cut back, 1 base at V and 4 bases at J, with 10 bases in the middle. CDR3 length: 14 residues. Germline V gene data show CDR1 as LGHNA and CDR2 as YNFKEQ. The CDR3 nucleotides read TGTGCCAGCAGCCAAGGTATCGGGGGCACTGAAGCTTTCTTT. It codes for CASSQGIGGTEAFF.

The sample holds a few counts of this clonotype. V and J are TRBV24-1 and TRBJ2-3, with TRBD2 matching over 8 bases. Per the germline V gene, CDR1 is KGHDR and CDR2 is SFDVKD. Germline trimming cut 9 bases from V and 1 base from J; bases unmatched to any gene: 5. The CDR3 has 14 residues. In DNA, the CDR3 is TGTGCCACCCGCAGCGGGGGAGGCACAGATACGCAGTATTTT. It specifies CATRSGGGTDTQYF.

This clonotype has at least ten counts. The DNA for the CDR3 is TGTGCCAGCAGTGAAGGAAGGGAGAGCAATCAGCCCCAGCATTTT. This encodes CASSEGRESNQPQHF. The chain links TRBV2 to TRBJ1-5; D is uncertain. The V gene lost 1 base and the J gene lost 1 base, with 8 bases spanning the gap. The CDR3 runs to 15 residues. Germline V gives CDR1 SNHLY, CDR2 FYNNEI.